One T cell receptor beta chain is described in this entry. Its antigen remains unidentified. Profiled with immunoSEQ multiplex PCR; TCRdb holds only in-frame clones, not every one. The data show about 50,000 clones, with 65% to 80% seen just once and approximately 2.8% held by the top ten. The source of the sample is a study of vaccination effects on CD4 cells after COVID-19. Study observations and caveats: In healthy vaccinees, only 1 of 255 vaccine-induced clones cross-reacted with common cold coronaviruses. In the late period after vaccination, infection- and vaccine-induced clones contracted markedly.

The authors isolated CD4+ T cells after approximately 9 days of culture. Nucleocapsid antibodies were negative in the vaccine recipients, who had never had SARS-CoV-2 infection. IL-2 medium supplanted half the medium on days 3 and 7. Looked up from germline, CDR1 is MNHEY and CDR2 is SVGEGT. With 1 base clipped from V and 8 bases from J, the junction kept 6 bases outside the gene matches. This CDR3 is 15 amino acids long. J is TRBJ2-2 and V is TRBV6-2 or TRBV6-3, with TRBD1 matching 8 bases. This sample comprised CD4+ T cells from PBMCs cultured without peptide, obtained before COVID-19 vaccination. The TCR originated in a human donor who received a COVID-19 vaccine. The CDR3 is CASSYLGQGAGELFF. CDR3 coding DNA: TGTGCCAGCAGTTACTTAGGACAGGGCGCAGGGGAGCTGTTTTTT.